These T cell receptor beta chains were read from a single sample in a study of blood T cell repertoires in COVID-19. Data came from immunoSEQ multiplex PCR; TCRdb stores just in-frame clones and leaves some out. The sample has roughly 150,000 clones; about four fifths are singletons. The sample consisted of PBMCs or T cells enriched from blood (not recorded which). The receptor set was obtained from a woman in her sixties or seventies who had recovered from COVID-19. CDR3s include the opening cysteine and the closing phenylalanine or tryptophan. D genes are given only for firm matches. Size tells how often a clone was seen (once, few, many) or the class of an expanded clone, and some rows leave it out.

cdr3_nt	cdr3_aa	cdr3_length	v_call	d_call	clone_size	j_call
TGTGCCAGCAGCCCGACGGGACTAGCGGGGGGCACATATACGCAGTATTTT	CASSPTGLAGGTYTQYF	17	TRBV7-2	TRBD2	NA	TRBJ2-3
TGTGCCAGCAAGTTACCAGATTCTAATGAAAAACTGTTTTTT	CASKLPDSNEKLFF	14	TRBV2	NA	NA	TRBJ1-4
TGTGCCAGCAGCTTAATTCCCGATGGAGACGTGAAAAAGCTGTTTTTT	CASSLIPDGDVKKLFF	16	TRBV7-3	NA	many	TRBJ2-2
TGTGCCAGTAGTATAGGAGAGCTTAAGAATAACTATGGCTACACCTTC	CASSIGELKNNYGYTF	16	TRBV19	NA	few	TRBJ1-2
TGCGCCAGCAGCCGCGGGACTAGCGAAGGGGAGCTGTTTTTT	CASSRGTSEGELFF	14	TRBV5-1	TRBD2	NA	TRBJ2-2
TGTGCCAGCAGTTTATCGGCGAACACTGAAGCTTTCTTT	CASSLSANTEAFF	13	TRBV27	NA	NA	TRBJ1-1
TGTGCCAGCAGCTACCGTAGCTCTCCTACCAGCTCCTACAATGAGCAGTTCTTC	CASSYRSSPTSSYNEQFF	18	TRBV7-6	NA	NA	TRBJ2-1
TGTGCCAGCAGCTTAGGCTTGTCAGGGGGCTTTGGCTACACCTTC	CASSLGLSGGFGYTF	15	TRBV7-9	TRBD1	NA	TRBJ1-2
TGCGCCAGCAGCCAAGATTCGACAGGGCTTATTGGCTACACCTTC	CASSQDSTGLIGYTF	15	TRBV4-1	TRBD1	NA	TRBJ1-2
TGTGCCAGTAGTATGGGCACAGGTTCACCCCTCCACTTT	CASSMGTGSPLHF	13	TRBV19	NA	NA	TRBJ1-6
TGTGCCGCGCAGGGGTTGGGGAACACCGGGGAGCTGTTTTTT	CAAQGLGNTGELFF	14	TRBV28	NA	NA	TRBJ2-2
TGTGCCAGCAGTATGGGACAGGGGGCCCACTATGGCTACACCTTC	CASSMGQGAHYGYTF	15	TRBV27	TRBD1	NA	TRBJ1-2
TGTGCCAGCAGCGAACTAGCGGGGGGGCGTAACGAGCAGTACTTC	CASSELAGGRNEQYF	15	TRBV21-1	NA	NA	TRBJ2-7
TGTGCCAGCAGCTTAACGGAAAGAGGCACTGAAGCTTTCTTT	CASSLTERGTEAFF	14	TRBV7-2	NA	once	TRBJ1-1
TGTGCCAGCAGCTGGAGGCTGGCTCAGCCCCAGCATTTT	CASSWRLAQPQHF	13	TRBV5-8	NA	once	TRBJ1-5
TGTGCCATCAGTGACCTCGACAGGGGATTCAATGAGCAGTTCTTC	CAISDLDRGFNEQFF	15	TRBV10-3	TRBD1	NA	TRBJ2-1
TGTGCCAGTAGTATAGTCTCACAGGGACAGCCCCAGCATTTT	CASSIVSQGQPQHF	14	TRBV19	NA	NA	TRBJ1-5
TGTGCCTGGAGTAACACAGGGTTCGACTATGGCTACACCTTC	CAWSNTGFDYGYTF	14	TRBV30	NA	NA	TRBJ1-2
TGTGCCAGCAGCACCGGGAACTCTGGCTACACCTTC	CASSTGNSGYTF	12	TRBV7-2	NA	NA	TRBJ1-2
TGTGCCTGGAGTGTTGGGGAGGGAAACACCATATATTTT	CAWSVGEGNTIYF	13	TRBV30	NA	NA	TRBJ1-3
TGTGCCAGCAGTTGGGACAGGGCTGAAAAACTGTTTTTT	CASSWDRAEKLFF	13	TRBV27	TRBD1	NA	TRBJ1-4
TGCAGCGCCCAGGGGTCCTATAATTCACCCCTCCACTTT	CSAQGSYNSPLHF	13	TRBV29-1	NA	NA	TRBJ1-6
TGTGCCAGCAGTGAAACCCCAGGGGGGTTCACAGATACGCAGTATTTT	CASSETPGGFTDTQYF	16	TRBV6-1	NA	NA	TRBJ2-3
TGTGCCAGCAGCTTAGCGGGACCTACAGGGATGACGCGACACAGGGATGTAGAGACCCAGTACTTC	CASSLAGPTGMTRHRDVETQYF	22	TRBV7-8	NA	few	TRBJ2-5
TGTGCCAGCAGCATTAGAATTGGGACTAACCAAGAGACCCAGTACTTC	CASSIRIGTNQETQYF	16	TRBV7-8	TRBD2	NA	TRBJ2-5
TGTGCCAGCAGCCAAGCGGGTGGGGCGCACGGCACCGGGGAGCTGTTTTTT	CASSQAGGAHGTGELFF	17	TRBV3-1/TRBV3-2	NA	NA	TRBJ2-2
TGTGCCACCAGCAGAAACGACAGGGTCCCTAATTCACCCCTCCACTTT	CATSRNDRVPNSPLHF	16	TRBV15	TRBD1	NA	TRBJ1-6
TGTGCCAGCAGTCCTTTCCCCCCGCGGGGGGCCAGAGATACGCAGTATTTT	CASSPFPPRGARDTQYF	17	TRBV6-6	TRBD2	few	TRBJ2-3
TGTGCCAGCAGTGACAGACTACTATTGGGCGGAAACACCATATATTTT	CASSDRLLLGGNTIYF	16	TRBV2	NA	NA	TRBJ1-3
TGTGCCAGTAGAGTTTTAGGGGTTGATTCACCCCTCCACTTT	CASRVLGVDSPLHF	14	TRBV19	NA	NA	TRBJ1-6
TGCGCCAGCAGTGGTACAGGGGACTGGAGCAATCAGCCCCAGCATTTT	CASSGTGDWSNQPQHF	16	TRBV10-2	TRBD1	few	TRBJ1-5